The 13 T cell receptor beta chains presented below share a single source sample, sequenced in a study of a mutant IDH1 vaccine in newly diagnosed glioma (TCRdb year 2021). Library preparation used the immunoSEQ multiplex PCR assay. Sourced from immuneACCESS, this table was stored by TCRdb with only in-frame sequences that have V and J called. A share of the clones is absent; for the studies checked, an unresolved V gene accounts for under half, and the remainder has no known explanation. The sample table contains some 60,000 clones; only one count was recorded for 75% to 90% of them. Of the sample, 3% to 4% falls within the top ten clones. Read against the paper, the sample's time point label means: week 47, end of study. Each vaccine dose was 300 ug of a 20-mer mutant IDH1 peptide in Montanide, given subcutaneously with topical imiquimod. These receptors lack a known antigen. The material was PBMCs, obtained from a glioma patient whose treatment included an IDH1 peptide vaccine. The receptors come from a woman in her forties or fifties with glioma.

The V gene is TRBV2, the J gene TRBJ2-5, with D possibly matching TRBD1 (6 bases). The CDR3 consists of 14 residues. The ends were cut back, 4 bases at V and 2 bases at J, with 11 bases in the middle. Germline CDR1 and CDR2: SNHLY and FYNNEI. CDR3 amino acids: CASSVTGFQETQYF. The CDR3 region has the DNA TGTGCCAGCAGTGTGACAGGATTTCAAGAGACCCAGTACTTC.

J is TRBJ2-3 and V is TRBV5-1; 9 positions match TRBD1. The CDR3 sequence is 16 residues long. V shed 4 bases, J shed 2 bases, and the junction held 8 bases outside the gene matches. Germline CDR1 reads SGHRS; CDR2 reads YFSETQ. Here the CDR3 reads CASSQQGQGNTDTQYF. Written as DNA, the CDR3 is TGCGCCAGCAGCCAGCAGGGACAGGGAAACACAGATACGCAGTATTTT.

The chain couples TRBV9 to TRBJ1-6, with D possibly matching TRBD1 (5 bases). The CDR3 totals 13 residues. Trimming shortened V by 4 bases and J by 7 bases, and 9 bases separated the two germline ends. Germline lookup yields CDR1 SGDLS and CDR2 YYNGEE. The CDR3 spells CASSTGENSPLHF. CDR3 sequence (DNA): TGTGCCAGCAGCACGGGGGAAAATTCACCCCTCCACTTT. The whole variable domain, filled in from reference TRBV9 and TRBJ1-6, reads DSGVTQTPKHLITATGQRVTLRCSPRSGDLSVYWYQQSLDQGLQFLIQYYNGEERAKGNILERFSAQQFPDLHSELNLSSLELGDSALYFCASSTGENSPLHFGNGTRLTVT.

This clone was seen a handful of times. The chain uses TRBV9 and TRBJ1-2; possible D gene TRBD1, 6 bases. The V end was cut by 0 bases, the J end by 0 bases, with 9 bases between. Germline V lookup: CDR1 SGDLS, CDR2 YYNGEE. The CDR3 extends over 15 amino acids. The CDR3 DNA reads as TGTGCCAGCAGCGTAGGACAGGTTACTAACTATGGCTACACCTTC. It is translated as CASSVGQVTNYGYTF.

The chain combines TRBV7-9 with TRBJ2-3; the match to TRBD1 covers 11 bases. V trimming: 1 base; J trimming: 5 bases; junction bases outside the gene matches: 2. The CDR3 is made up of 15 amino acids. Germline-derived CDR1 and CDR2 are SEHNR and FQNEAQ (reference sequence). DNA of the CDR3: TGTGCCAGCAGCTTAGGGACAGGGGGCAGAGATACGCAGTATTTT. This gives the protein CASSLGTGGRDTQYF.

CDR3 nucleotide sequence: TGTGCCAGTAAACCCGTGACAAGGCAGGGAGGCTACACCTTC. Its translation is CASKPVTRQGGYTF. The chain carries TRBV19 and TRBJ1-2, with D perhaps TRBD1 (5 bases). V lost 7 bases and J lost 8, with 20 bases in between. The CDR3 loop spans 14 amino acids. Germline V gene data show CDR1 as LNHDA and CDR2 as SQIVND (reference sequence).

V is TRBV9 and J is TRBJ2-2; D is ambiguous. The CDR3 spans 12 residues. Germline lookup yields CDR1 SGDLS and CDR2 YYNGEE. V shed 4 bases and J shed 5 bases, with 6 bases lying between them. The chain's CDR3 is CASSRQTGELFF. For the CDR3, the DNA is TGTGCCAGCAGCAGGCAAACCGGGGAGCTGTTTTTT.

DNA of the CDR3: TGTGCCAGCAGCCTGGGGACAGCTATTGGCTACACCTTC. It yields the protein CASSLGTAIGYTF. This rearrangement joins TRBV7-2 to TRBJ1-2, with 7 bases matching TRBD1. V gave up 5 bases and J gave up 7 bases; unmatched junction bases: 7. The CDR3 is made up of 13 amino acids. The germline V gene encodes CDR1 SGHTA and CDR2 FQGNSA.

This chain links TRBV6-1 with TRBJ1-4; the match to TRBD1 covers 8 bases. Germline CDR1 MNHNS, CDR2 SASEGT. J lost 7 bases, V lost 2 bases, and 6 bases had no gene match. This CDR3 is built from 15 residues. The CDR3 reads CASSESPGQGEKLFF. CDR3 nucleotide sequence: TGTGCCAGCAGTGAATCGCCCGGACAGGGTGAAAAACTGTTTTTT.

This chain connects TRBV6-5 to TRBJ1-6; TRBD1 is a possible D gene (6 bases). Germline values: CDR1 MNHEY, CDR2 SVGAGI. V lost 7 bases and J lost 8, with 12 bases in between. The CDR3 covers 13 residues. For the CDR3, the DNA is TGTGCCAGCACTGGGACACTGGATTCACCCCTCCACTTT. This sequence encodes CASTGTLDSPLHF.

The CDR3 protein is CASSVATSNEQFF. As DNA, the CDR3 is TGTGCCAGCAGCGTAGCAACTTCCAATGAGCAGTTCTTC. The chain carries TRBV9 and TRBJ2-1; D unresolved. The CDR3 has 13 amino acids. The germline V and J ends were trimmed by 0 bases and 6 bases, with 7 bases remaining between them. In germline, CDR1 is SGDLS, CDR2 YYNGEE. Filled out from reference TRBV9 and TRBJ2-1, the complete variable domain reads DSGVTQTPKHLITATGQRVTLRCSPRSGDLSVYWYQQSLDQGLQFLIQYYNGEERAKGNILERFSAQQFPDLHSELNLSSLELGDSALYFCASSVATSNEQFFGPGTRLTVL.

This chain links TRBV5-1 with TRBJ2-2; D uncertain. Trimming shortened V by 0 bases and J by 5 bases, and 5 bases separated the two germline ends. Germline V gene lookup returns CDR1 SGHRS and CDR2 YFSETQ. CDR3 size: 13 residues. The CDR3 reads CASSLVRTGELFF. CDR3 in DNA: TGCGCCAGCAGCTTGGTCCGTACCGGGGAGCTGTTTTTT.

This clone appeared once. The chain couples TRBV5-1 to TRBJ1-3; TRBD1 matches 9 bases. This CDR3 has 15 residues. Germline lookup yields CDR1 SGHRS and CDR2 YFSETQ. Trimming at V came to 5 bases and at J to 0 bases, leaving 3 bases not matched to a gene. The DNA for the CDR3 is TGCGCCAGCAGGACAGGGGGAAACTCTGGAAACACCATATATTTT. Its translation: CASRTGGNSGNTIYF.